This T cell receptor (beta chain) was captured in a study of CD8 T cells in Susac syndrome. At the level of the study: Clinically active disease was present in more than five of the sequenced Susac syndrome patients. About 8 of these patients were in remission. When blood was collected, patients with Susac syndrome were therapy-naive, were taking corticosteroids, or were receiving intravenous immunoglobulin alone.

Negative isolation was applied to CD8+ and CD4+ T cells, and FACS enrichment was applied to TEMRA cells. Germline V gives CDR1 DFQATT, CDR2 SNEGSKA (reference sequence). The ends were cut back, 0 bases at V and 13 bases at J, with 8 bases in the middle. There are 10 residues in the CDR3. Reverse transcription used about 0.45 to 1 ug RNA and random hexamers. By means of immunoSEQ multiplex PCR, TCR beta CDR3 spanning 54 Vbeta and 13 Jbeta underwent amplification. TCRdb re-called the immunoSEQ multiplex PCR reads with MiXCR, one entry per CDR3 protein. Found here are approximately 190,000 distinct CDR3 sequences, roughly 94% of them singletons; the top ten hold about 0.15%.

The rearrangement uses TRBV20-1 and TRBJ2-3; D is undetermined. The sample was CD8+ T cells from PBMCs. The receptor was isolated from a human donor with Susac syndrome. CDR3 DNA: TGCAGTGCTAGAGATACTTACGAGTATTTT. Its translation: CSARDTYEYF.